This is a list of T cell receptor beta chains from one sample in a study of blood T cell repertoires in COVID-19. Profiled with immunoSEQ multiplex PCR; TCRdb holds only in-frame clones, not every one. Of tens of thousands of clones listed, more than 75% are singletons. Sequenced input: peripheral blood. Every receptor here comes from a woman older than 75 with active COVID-19. Each CDR3 is given with its conserved first and last residue. Each record gives: D gene, clone size, V gene, J gene, CDR3 DNA, CDR3 protein. A D gene is named only where the DNA matches it firmly. Clone size is given for some rows only: seen once, a few or many times, or a class if the clone is expanded.

d_gene: .; abundance: .; v_gene: TRBV28; j_gene: TRBJ2-2; CDR3nt: TGTGCCAGCAGTTTAGTGGGACACCTGTTTTTT; CDR3aa: CASSLVGHLFF
d_gene: TRBD1; abundance: .; v_gene: TRBV6-6; j_gene: TRBJ2-7; CDR3nt: TGTGCCAGCAGCAGCCGTGATGGGACAGGGGACCACGAGCAGTACTTC; CDR3aa: CASSSRDGTGDHEQYF
d_gene: .; abundance: .; v_gene: TRBV18; j_gene: TRBJ1-5; CDR3nt: TGTGCCAGCTCACCACCCCCAGGGTCCGACAATCAGCCCCAGCATTTT; CDR3aa: CASSPPPGSDNQPQHF
d_gene: TRBD2; abundance: once; v_gene: TRBV27; j_gene: TRBJ2-5; CDR3nt: TGTGCCAGCAGTCCATGGGGGAAACGGGCCTCCGGGAGGCCGGAAGAGACCCAGTACTTC; CDR3aa: CASSPWGKRASGRPEETQYF
d_gene: TRBD1; abundance: .; v_gene: TRBV7-9; j_gene: TRBJ2-5; CDR3nt: TGTGCCAGCAGCTCAAACGGCGACGGACAGGGGACGAAAGAGACCCAGTACTTC; CDR3aa: CASSSNGDGQGTKETQYF
d_gene: TRBD1; abundance: .; v_gene: TRBV4-2; j_gene: TRBJ1-2; CDR3nt: TGTGCCAGCAGCCAGATACGGGACAGGGGTGGCTACACCTTC; CDR3aa: CASSQIRDRGGYTF
d_gene: .; abundance: .; v_gene: TRBV5-8; j_gene: TRBJ1-1; CDR3nt: TGTGCCAGCAGCTTGGGACTCCCGAACACTGAAGCTTTCTTT; CDR3aa: CASSLGLPNTEAFF
d_gene: .; abundance: .; v_gene: TRBV12-3/TRBV12-4; j_gene: TRBJ1-2; CDR3nt: TGTGCCAGCAGTCTCGGCTATGGCTACACCTTC; CDR3aa: CASSLGYGYTF
d_gene: TRBD2; abundance: .; v_gene: TRBV19; j_gene: TRBJ2-7; CDR3nt: TGTGCCAGTTCGGGACTAGCGGGAGACCACGAGCAGTACTTC; CDR3aa: CASSGLAGDHEQYF
d_gene: .; abundance: .; v_gene: TRBV5-1; j_gene: TRBJ1-4; CDR3nt: TGCGCCAGCAGCGAGACCGGGACTCATAATGAAAAACTGTTTTTT; CDR3aa: CASSETGTHNEKLFF
d_gene: .; abundance: .; v_gene: TRBV28; j_gene: TRBJ1-6; CDR3nt: TGTGCCAGCAGTGCCGGGGAAAGGAGAATAGGGGGAAATTCACCCCTCCACTTT; CDR3aa: CASSAGERRIGGNSPLHF
d_gene: TRBD1; abundance: .; v_gene: TRBV6-1; j_gene: TRBJ1-4; CDR3nt: TGTGCCAGCAGTGAAGGGACAGGGAGGAATGAAAAACTGTTTTTT; CDR3aa: CASSEGTGRNEKLFF
d_gene: TRBD2; abundance: .; v_gene: TRBV5-5; j_gene: TRBJ2-5; CDR3nt: TGTGCCAGCAGCTCGGTATCGGGGGGAGAGACCCAGTACTTC; CDR3aa: CASSSVSGGETQYF
d_gene: TRBD1; abundance: .; v_gene: TRBV2; j_gene: TRBJ1-1; CDR3nt: TGTGCCAGCAGTCTCCCTGGACAGGGTGTTTTAGCTTTCTTT; CDR3aa: CASSLPGQGVLAFF
d_gene: .; abundance: .; v_gene: TRBV29-1; j_gene: TRBJ1-5; CDR3nt: TGCAGCGTCGAGGGGGGGTTCAATCAGCCCCAGCATTTT; CDR3aa: CSVEGGFNQPQHF
d_gene: .; abundance: .; v_gene: TRBV6-5; j_gene: TRBJ1-6; CDR3nt: TGTGCCAGCTCATCTACAGGGATCAAAAATTCACCCCTCCACTTT; CDR3aa: CASSSTGIKNSPLHF
d_gene: .; abundance: once; v_gene: TRBV12-3/TRBV12-4; j_gene: TRBJ2-7; CDR3nt: TGTGCCAGCAGGGGCACCGTCTACGAGCAGTACTTC; CDR3aa: CASRGTVYEQYF
d_gene: TRBD1; abundance: .; v_gene: TRBV5-1; j_gene: TRBJ1-1; CDR3nt: TGCGCCAGCAGACCGGGACAGGGGCCGGGCACTGAAGCTTTCTTT; CDR3aa: CASRPGQGPGTEAFF
d_gene: .; abundance: .; v_gene: TRBV7-3; j_gene: TRBJ2-1; CDR3nt: TGTGCCAGCAGCCCTGGACATGGCAGCTACAATGAGCAGTTCTTC; CDR3aa: CASSPGHGSYNEQFF
d_gene: .; abundance: .; v_gene: TRBV6-6; j_gene: TRBJ1-1; CDR3nt: TGTGCCAGCAGTTACCCATCGACTAGTGACACTGAAGCTTTCTTT; CDR3aa: CASSYPSTSDTEAFF
d_gene: .; abundance: .; v_gene: TRBV18; j_gene: TRBJ2-3; CDR3nt: TGTGCCAGCTCACCACGGGAGGGACAGGACACATCAGATACGCAGTATTTT; CDR3aa: CASSPREGQDTSDTQYF
d_gene: TRBD2; abundance: .; v_gene: TRBV4-1; j_gene: TRBJ2-3; CDR3nt: TGCGCCAGCAGCCGGGTGACTAGCTTCACAGATACGCAGTATTTT; CDR3aa: CASSRVTSFTDTQYF
d_gene: TRBD2; abundance: once; v_gene: TRBV6-6; j_gene: TRBJ2-3; CDR3nt: TGTGCCAGCAGTCGGACTAGCGGAGGATCGGGCGGAGGGACGCAGTATTTT; CDR3aa: CASSRTSGGSGGGTQYF